This T cell receptor beta chain was obtained from a study of blood T cell repertoires in COVID-19. Overall study: The analysed material was cDNA or gDNA that came from T cells, B-cell-depleted T cells, or PBMCs.

The assay was immunoSEQ multiplex PCR, and TCRdb's table has in-frame clones only and misses some. There are tens of thousands of clones in the sample; approximately 92% occur only once, and around 6% lies in the top ten. Specimen: peripheral blood. The TCR comes from a woman aged 55-69 years with active COVID-19.

The CDR3 region has the DNA TGCGCCAGCAGACTGACTAGCGGGGGATACAATGAGCAGTTCTTC. Amino acids: CASRLTSGGYNEQFF. The chain uses TRBV5-1 and TRBJ2-1, with TRBD2 matching 12 bases. There are 15 residues in the CDR3. V dropped 5 bases and J dropped 4; count of bases not matched to a gene: 4. The germline V gene has CDR1 SGHRS and CDR2 YFSETQ.